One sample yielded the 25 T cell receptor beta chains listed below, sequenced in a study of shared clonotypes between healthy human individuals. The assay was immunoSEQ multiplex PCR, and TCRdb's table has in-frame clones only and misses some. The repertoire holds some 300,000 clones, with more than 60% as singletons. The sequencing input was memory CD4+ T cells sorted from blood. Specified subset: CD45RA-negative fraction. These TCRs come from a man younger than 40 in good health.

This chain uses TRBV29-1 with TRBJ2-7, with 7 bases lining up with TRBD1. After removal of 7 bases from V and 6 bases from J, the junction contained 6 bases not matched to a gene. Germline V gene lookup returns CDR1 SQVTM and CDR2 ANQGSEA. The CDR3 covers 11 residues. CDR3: CSGGTVTEQYF. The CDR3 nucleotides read TGCAGCGGGGGGACAGTTACCGAGCAGTACTTC.

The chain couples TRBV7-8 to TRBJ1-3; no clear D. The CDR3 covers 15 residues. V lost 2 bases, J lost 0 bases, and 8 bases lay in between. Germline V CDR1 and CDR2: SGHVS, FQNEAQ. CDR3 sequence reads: CASSLWAISGNTIYF. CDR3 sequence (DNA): TGTGCCAGCAGCTTATGGGCTATCTCTGGAAACACCATATATTTT. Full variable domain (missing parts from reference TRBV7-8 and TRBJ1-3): GAGVSQSPRYKVAKRGQDVALRCDPISGHVSLFWYQQALGQGPEFLTYFQNEAQLDKSGLPSDRFFAERPEGSVSTLKIQRTQQEDSAVYLCASSLWAISGNTIYFGEGSWLTVV.

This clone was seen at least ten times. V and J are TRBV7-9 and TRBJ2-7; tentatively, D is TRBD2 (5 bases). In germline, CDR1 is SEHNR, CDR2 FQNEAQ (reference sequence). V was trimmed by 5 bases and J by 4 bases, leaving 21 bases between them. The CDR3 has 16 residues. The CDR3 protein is CASSGRTLMGVYEQYF. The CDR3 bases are TGTGCCAGCAGCGGCCGGACTCTAATGGGCGTGTACGAGCAGTACTTC.

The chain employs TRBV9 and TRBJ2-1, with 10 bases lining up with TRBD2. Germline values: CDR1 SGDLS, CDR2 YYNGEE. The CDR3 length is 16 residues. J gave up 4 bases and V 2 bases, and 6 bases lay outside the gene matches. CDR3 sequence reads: CASSVSGLAAYNEQFF. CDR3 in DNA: TGTGCCAGCAGCGTTAGTGGACTAGCGGCATACAATGAGCAGTTCTTC.

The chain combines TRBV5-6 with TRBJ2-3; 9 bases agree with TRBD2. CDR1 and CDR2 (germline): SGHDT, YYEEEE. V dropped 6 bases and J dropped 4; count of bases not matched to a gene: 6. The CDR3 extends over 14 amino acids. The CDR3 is CASTRTSASDTQYF. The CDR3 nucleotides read TGTGCCAGCACTCGGACTAGCGCCTCAGATACGCAGTATTTT.

In nucleotides, the CDR3 is TGCGCCAGCAGCTTACAAAGGGACAGGGGAGAGCAGTACTTC. This translates into CASSLQRDRGEQYF. The chain is built from TRBV5-1 and TRBJ2-7, with TRBD1 identical over 10 bases. V was pared by 2 bases and J by 7 bases, with 6 bases of the junction left unmatched. This CDR3 spans 14 amino acids. CDR1 SGHRS and CDR2 YFSETQ come from the germline V gene.

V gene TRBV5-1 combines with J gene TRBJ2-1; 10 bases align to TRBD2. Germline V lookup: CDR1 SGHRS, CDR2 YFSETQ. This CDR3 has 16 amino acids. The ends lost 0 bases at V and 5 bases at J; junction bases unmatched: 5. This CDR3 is CASSLAASGGHNEQFF. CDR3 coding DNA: TGCGCCAGCAGCTTGGCGGCTAGCGGGGGTCACAATGAGCAGTTCTTC.

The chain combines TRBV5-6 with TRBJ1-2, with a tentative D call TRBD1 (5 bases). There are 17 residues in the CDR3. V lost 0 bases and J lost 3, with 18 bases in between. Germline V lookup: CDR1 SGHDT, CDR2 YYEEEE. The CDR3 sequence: CASSLVQGLRIDYGYTF. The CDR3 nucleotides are TGTGCCAGCAGCTTGGTGCAGGGACTACGAATTGACTATGGCTACACCTTC.

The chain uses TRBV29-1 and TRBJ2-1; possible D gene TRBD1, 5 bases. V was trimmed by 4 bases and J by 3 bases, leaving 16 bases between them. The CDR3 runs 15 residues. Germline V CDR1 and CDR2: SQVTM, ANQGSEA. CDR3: CSVGGGRAGYNEQFF. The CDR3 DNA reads TGCAGCGTTGGGGGCGGCAGGGCAGGCTACAATGAGCAGTTCTTC.

The CDR3 reads CASSEALGGNTIYF. The DNA for the CDR3 is TGTGCCAGCAGTGAAGCCTTAGGGGGGAACACCATATATTTT. The chain combines TRBV2 with TRBJ1-3; maybe TRBD1 (6 bases). Trimming left V 0 bases short and J 7 bases short, with 10 bases between. The CDR3 sequence is 14 residues long. The germline CDR1 and CDR2 sequences are SNHLY and FYNNEI.

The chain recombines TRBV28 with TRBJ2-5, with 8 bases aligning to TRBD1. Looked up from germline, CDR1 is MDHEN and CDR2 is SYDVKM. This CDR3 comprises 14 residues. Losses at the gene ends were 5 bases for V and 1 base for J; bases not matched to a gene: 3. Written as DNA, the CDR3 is TGTGCCAGCAGTCGGGACAGGCTCCAAGAGACCCAGTACTTC. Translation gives CASSRDRLQETQYF.

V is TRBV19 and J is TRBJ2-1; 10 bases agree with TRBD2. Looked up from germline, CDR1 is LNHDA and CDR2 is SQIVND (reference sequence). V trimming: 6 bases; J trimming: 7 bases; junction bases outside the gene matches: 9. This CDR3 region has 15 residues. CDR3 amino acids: CASSKGAGGVNEQFF. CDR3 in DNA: TGTGCCAGTAGCAAGGGAGCGGGAGGGGTGAATGAGCAGTTCTTC.

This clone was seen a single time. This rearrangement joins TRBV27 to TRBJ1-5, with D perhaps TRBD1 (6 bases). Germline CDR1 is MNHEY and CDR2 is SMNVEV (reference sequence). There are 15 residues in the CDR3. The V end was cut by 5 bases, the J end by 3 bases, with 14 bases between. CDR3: CASSNLDRTNQPQHF. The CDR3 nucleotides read TGTGCCAGCAGTAATCTGGACAGAACCAATCAGCCCCAGCATTTT.

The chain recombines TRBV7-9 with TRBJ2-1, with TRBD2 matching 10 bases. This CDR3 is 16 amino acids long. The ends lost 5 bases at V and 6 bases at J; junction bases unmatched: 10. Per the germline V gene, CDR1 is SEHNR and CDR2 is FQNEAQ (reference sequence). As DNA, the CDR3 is TGTGCCAGCAGCCCCCGGCCGGGACTAGCGCTCAATGAGCAGTTCTTC. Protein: CASSPRPGLALNEQFF.

CDR3 bases: TGTGCCAGCAGTGCAACCCGGGACCCCTACAATGAGCAGTTCTTC. The encoded protein is CASSATRDPYNEQFF. This rearrangement joins TRBV6-6 to TRBJ2-1; either TRBD1 or TRBD2 may supply D (5 bases each). The V and J ends lost 5 bases and 2 bases respectively, with 13 bases between them. The CDR3 sequence is 15 residues long. Germline CDR1 and CDR2: MNHNY and SVGAGI (reference sequence).

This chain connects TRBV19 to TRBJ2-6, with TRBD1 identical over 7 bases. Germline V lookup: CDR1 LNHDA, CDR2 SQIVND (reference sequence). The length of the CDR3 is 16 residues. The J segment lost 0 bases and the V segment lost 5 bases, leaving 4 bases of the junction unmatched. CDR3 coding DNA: TGTGCCAGTAGTGACAGGACAGGCTCTGGGGCCAACGTCCTGACTTTC. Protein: CASSDRTGSGANVLTF.

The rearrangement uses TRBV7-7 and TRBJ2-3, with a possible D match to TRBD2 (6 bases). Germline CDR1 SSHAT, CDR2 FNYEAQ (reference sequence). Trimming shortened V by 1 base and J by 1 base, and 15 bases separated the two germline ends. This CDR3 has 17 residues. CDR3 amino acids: CASSLGGLPGGTDTQYF. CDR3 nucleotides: TGTGCCAGCAGCTTAGGGGGACTCCCTGGGGGCACAGATACGCAGTATTTT.

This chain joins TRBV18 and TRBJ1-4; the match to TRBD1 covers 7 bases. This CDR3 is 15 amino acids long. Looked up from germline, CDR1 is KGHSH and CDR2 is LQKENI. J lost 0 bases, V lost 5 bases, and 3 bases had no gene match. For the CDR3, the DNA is TGTGCCAGCTCATTTGACAGGGCAACTAATGAAAAACTGTTTTTT. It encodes CASSFDRATNEKLFF.

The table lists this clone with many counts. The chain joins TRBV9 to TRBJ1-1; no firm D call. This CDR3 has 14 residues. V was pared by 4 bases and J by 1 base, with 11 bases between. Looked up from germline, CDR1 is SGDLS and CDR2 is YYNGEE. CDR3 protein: CASSLRAQNTEAFF. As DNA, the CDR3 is TGTGCCAGCAGCCTTCGGGCTCAGAACACTGAAGCTTTCTTT.

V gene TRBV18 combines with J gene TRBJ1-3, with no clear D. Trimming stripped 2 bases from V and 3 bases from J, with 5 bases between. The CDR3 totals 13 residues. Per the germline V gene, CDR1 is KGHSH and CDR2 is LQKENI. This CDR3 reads CASSPNDGNTIYF. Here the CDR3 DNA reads TGTGCCAGCTCACCAAACGATGGAAACACCATATATTTT. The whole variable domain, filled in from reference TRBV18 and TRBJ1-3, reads NAGVMQNPRHLVRRRGQEARLRCSPMKGHSHVYWYRQLPEEGLKFMVYLQKENIIDESGMPKERFSAEFPKEGPSILRIQQVVRGDSAAYFCASSPNDGNTIYFGEGSWLTVV.

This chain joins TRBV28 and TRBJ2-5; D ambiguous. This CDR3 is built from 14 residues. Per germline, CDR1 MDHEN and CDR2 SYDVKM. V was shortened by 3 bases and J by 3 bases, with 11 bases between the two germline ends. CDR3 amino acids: CASSFLGLEETQYF. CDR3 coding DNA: TGTGCCAGCAGTTTCTTAGGCCTCGAAGAGACCCAGTACTTC.

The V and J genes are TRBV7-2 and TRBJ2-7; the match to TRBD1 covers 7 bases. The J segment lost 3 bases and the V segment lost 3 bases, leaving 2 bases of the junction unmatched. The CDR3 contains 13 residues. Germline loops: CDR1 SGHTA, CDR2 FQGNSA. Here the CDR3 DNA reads TGTGCCAGCAGCTTGGGACAGCACTACGAGCAGTACTTC. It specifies CASSLGQHYEQYF.

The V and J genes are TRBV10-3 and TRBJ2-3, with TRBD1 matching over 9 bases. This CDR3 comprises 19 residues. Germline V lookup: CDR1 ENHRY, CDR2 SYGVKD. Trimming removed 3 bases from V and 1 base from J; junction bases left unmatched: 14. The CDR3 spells CAISDGGTGFFLGTDTQYF. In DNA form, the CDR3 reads TGTGCCATCAGTGACGGAGGGACAGGGTTTTTTCTCGGCACAGATACGCAGTATTTT.

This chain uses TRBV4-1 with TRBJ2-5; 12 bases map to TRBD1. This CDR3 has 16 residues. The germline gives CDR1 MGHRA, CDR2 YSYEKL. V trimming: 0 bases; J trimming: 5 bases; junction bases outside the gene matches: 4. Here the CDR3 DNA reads TGCGCCAGCAGCCAAGAGGGACAGGGGGCATGGGAGACCCAGTACTTC. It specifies CASSQEGQGAWETQYF.

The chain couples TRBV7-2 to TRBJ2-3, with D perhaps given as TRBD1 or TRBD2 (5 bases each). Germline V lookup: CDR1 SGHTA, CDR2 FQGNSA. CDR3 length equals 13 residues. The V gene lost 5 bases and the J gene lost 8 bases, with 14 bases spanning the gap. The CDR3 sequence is CASSPGTAGTQYF. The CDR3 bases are TGTGCCAGCAGCCCCGGGACCGCGGGTACGCAGTATTTT.